This TCR beta chain was documented in a study of T cells in Graves' hyperthyroidism and ophthalmopathy. Study-wide findings and caveats: Among clonotypes expanded in thyroid above 0.001, most were also found in blood.

What was amplified from RNA transcripts were TCR beta CDR3 regions. HTBI primers were used for first-round RT-PCR of the TCR CDR3. MiXCR was run by TCRdb on the multiplex PCR reads, yielding one entry per CDR3 protein. The table includes approximately 40,000 distinct CDR3 sequences, roughly 50% detected once. Duration under 3 months, a NOSPECS grade of at least 4, and a Clinical Activity Score of at least 3 characterized the ophthalmopathy patients. Exclusion of a patient resulted from uncontrolled infection, other autoimmune disease, pregnancy or lactation. The germline gives CDR1 MNHNS, CDR2 SASEGT. The V gene lost 5 bases and the J gene lost 3 bases, with 10 bases spanning the gap. The CDR3 length is 13 residues. This clonotype was detected many times. Its antigen is not identified.

This chain joins TRBV6-1 and TRBJ1-1; D not resolved. Sequencing was performed on blood. This TCR came from a man aged 40-55 years with Graves' ophthalmopathy. CDR3 bases: TGTGCCAGCAGTTCACTGCCGCACACTGAAGCTTTCTTT. Protein sequence: CASSSLPHTEAFF.